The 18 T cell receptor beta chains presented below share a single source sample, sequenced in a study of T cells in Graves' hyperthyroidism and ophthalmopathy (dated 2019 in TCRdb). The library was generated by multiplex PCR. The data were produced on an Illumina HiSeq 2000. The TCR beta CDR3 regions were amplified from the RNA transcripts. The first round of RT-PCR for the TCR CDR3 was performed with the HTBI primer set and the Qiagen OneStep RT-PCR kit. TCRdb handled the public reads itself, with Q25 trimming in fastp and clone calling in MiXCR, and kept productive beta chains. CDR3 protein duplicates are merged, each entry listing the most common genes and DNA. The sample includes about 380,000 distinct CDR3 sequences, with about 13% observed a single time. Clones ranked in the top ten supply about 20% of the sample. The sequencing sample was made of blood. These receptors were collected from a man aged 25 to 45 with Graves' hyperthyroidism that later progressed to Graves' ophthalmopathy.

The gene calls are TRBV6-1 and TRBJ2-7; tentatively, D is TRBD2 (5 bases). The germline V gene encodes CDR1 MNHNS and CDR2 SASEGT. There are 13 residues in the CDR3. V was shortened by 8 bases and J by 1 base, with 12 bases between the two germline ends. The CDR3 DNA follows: TGTGCCAGCGGAGGACCTCCATCCTACGAGCAGTACTTC. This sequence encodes CASGGPPSYEQYF.

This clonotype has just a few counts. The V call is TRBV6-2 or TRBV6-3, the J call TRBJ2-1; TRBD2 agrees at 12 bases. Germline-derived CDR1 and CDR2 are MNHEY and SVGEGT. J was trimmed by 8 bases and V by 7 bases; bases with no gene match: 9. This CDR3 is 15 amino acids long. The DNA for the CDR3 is TGTGCCAGCACCCCTAGAGGACTAGCGGGGTATGAGCAGTTCTTC. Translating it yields CASTPRGLAGYEQFF.

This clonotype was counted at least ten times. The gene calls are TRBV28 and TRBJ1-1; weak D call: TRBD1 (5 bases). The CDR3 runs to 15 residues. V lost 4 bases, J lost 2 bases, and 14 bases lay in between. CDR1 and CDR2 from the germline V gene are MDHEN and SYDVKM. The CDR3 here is CASSSAGTFNTEAFF. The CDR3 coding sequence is TGTGCCAGCAGTTCCGCCGGGACGTTTAACACTGAAGCTTTCTTT.

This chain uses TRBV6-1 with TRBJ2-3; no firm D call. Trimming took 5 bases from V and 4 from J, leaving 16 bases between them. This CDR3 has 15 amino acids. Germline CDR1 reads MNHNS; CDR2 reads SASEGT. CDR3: CASSRRASNADTQYF. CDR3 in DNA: TGTGCCAGCAGTAGAAGGGCCTCAAACGCAGATACGCAGTATTTT.

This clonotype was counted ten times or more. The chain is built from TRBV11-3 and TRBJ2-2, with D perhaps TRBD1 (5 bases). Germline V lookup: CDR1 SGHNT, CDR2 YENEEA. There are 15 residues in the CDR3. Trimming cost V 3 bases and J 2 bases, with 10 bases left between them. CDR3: CASSFHRQNTGELFF. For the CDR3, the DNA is TGTGCCAGCAGCTTTCACAGGCAAAACACCGGGGAGCTGTTTTTT.

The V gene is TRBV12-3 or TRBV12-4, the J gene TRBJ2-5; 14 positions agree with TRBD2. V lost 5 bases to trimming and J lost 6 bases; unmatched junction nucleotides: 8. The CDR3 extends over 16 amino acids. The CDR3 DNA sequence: TGTGCCAGCAGTCCTCAGGGACTAGCGGGGGAAAAGACCCAGTACTTC. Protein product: CASSPQGLAGEKTQYF.

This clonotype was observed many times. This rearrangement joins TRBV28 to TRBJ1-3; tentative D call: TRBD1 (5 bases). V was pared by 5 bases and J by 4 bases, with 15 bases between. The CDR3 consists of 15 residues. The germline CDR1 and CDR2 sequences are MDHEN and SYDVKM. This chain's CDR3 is CASSLNPGFGNTIYF. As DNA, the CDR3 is TGTGCCAGCAGTCTGAACCCAGGGTTCGGAAACACCATATATTTT. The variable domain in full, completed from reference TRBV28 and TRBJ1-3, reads DVKVTQSSRYLVKRTGEKVFLECVQDMDHENMFWYRQDPGLGLRLIYFSYDVKMKEKGDIPEGYSVSREKKERFSLILESASTNQTSMYLCASSLNPGFGNTIYFGEGSWLTVV.

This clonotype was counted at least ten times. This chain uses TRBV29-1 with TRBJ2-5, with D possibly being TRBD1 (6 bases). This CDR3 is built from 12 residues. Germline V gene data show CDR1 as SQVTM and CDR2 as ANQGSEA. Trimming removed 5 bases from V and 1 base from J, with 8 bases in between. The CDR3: CSVLTGQETQYF. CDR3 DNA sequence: TGCAGCGTTTTGACAGGCCAAGAGACCCAGTACTTC.

This CDR3 reads CSAETVGNTEAFF. DNA for the CDR3: TGCAGTGCTGAAACGGTCGGCAACACTGAAGCTTTCTTT. The chain uses TRBV20-1 and TRBJ1-1; D gene uncertain. This CDR3 comprises 13 residues. Trimming took off 5 bases at V and 2 bases at J, with 12 bases between the two ends. Looked up from germline, CDR1 is DFQATT and CDR2 is SNEGSKA (reference sequence).

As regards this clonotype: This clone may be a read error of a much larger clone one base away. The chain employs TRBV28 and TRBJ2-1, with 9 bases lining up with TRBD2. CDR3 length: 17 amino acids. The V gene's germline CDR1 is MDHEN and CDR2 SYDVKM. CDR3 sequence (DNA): TGTGCCAGCATTTTAGTGCCTACTAGCGGGCCCTACAATGAGCAGTTCTTC. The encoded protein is CASILVPTSGPYNEQFF. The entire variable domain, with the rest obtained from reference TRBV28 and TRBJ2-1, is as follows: DVKVTQSSRYLVKRTGEKVFLECVQDMDHENMFWYRQDPGLGLRLIYFSYDVKMKEKGDIPEGYSVSREKKERFSLILESASTNQTSMYLCASILVPTSGPYNEQFFGPGTRLTVL.

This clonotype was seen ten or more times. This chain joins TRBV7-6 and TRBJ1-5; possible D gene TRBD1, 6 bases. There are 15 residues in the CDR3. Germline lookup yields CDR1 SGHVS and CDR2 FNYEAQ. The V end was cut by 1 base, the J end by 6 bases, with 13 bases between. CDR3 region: CASSLGSGVGQPQHF. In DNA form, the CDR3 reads TGTGCCAGCAGCTTAGGATCAGGGGTTGGTCAGCCCCAGCATTTT.

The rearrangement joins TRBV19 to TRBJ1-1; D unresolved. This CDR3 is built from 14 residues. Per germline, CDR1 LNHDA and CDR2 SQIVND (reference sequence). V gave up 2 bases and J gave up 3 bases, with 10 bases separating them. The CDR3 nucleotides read TGTGCCAGTAGTATAACCAGGTTAGACACTGAAGCTTTCTTT. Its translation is CASSITRLDTEAFF.

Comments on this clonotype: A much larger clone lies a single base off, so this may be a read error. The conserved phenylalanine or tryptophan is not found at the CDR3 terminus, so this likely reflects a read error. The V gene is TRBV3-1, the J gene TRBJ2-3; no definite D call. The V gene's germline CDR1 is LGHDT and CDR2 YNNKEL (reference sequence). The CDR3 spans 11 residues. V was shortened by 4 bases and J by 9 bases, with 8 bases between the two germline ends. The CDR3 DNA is TGTGCCAGCAGCCCCTCCGAGACGCAGTATGTT. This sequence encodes CASSPSETQYV.

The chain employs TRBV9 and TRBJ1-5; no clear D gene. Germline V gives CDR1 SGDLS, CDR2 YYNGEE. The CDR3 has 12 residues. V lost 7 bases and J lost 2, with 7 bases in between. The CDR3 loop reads CASYVGNQPQHF. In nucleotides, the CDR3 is TGTGCCAGCTACGTAGGCAATCAGCCCCAGCATTTT.

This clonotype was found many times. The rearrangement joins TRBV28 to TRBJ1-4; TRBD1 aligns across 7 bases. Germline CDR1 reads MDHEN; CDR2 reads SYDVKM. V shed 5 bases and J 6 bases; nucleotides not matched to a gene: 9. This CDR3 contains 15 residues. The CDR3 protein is CASSPLTGFYEKLFF. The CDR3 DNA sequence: TGTGCCAGCAGTCCGTTGACAGGGTTTTATGAAAAACTGTTTTTT.

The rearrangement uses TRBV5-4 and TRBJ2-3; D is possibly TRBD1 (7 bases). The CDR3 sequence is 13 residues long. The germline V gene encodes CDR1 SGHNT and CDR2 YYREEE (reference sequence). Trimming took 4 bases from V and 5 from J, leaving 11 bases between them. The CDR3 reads CASSLRGEDTQYF. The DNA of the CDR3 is TGTGCCAGCAGCCTCAGGGGGGAAGATACGCAGTATTTT.

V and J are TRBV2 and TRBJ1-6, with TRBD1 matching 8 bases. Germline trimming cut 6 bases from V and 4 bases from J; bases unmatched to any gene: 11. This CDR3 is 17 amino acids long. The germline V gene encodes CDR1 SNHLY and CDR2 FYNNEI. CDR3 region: CASSIGQGQTYNSPLHF. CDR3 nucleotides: TGTGCCAGCAGCATCGGACAGGGCCAGACATATAATTCACCCCTCCACTTT.

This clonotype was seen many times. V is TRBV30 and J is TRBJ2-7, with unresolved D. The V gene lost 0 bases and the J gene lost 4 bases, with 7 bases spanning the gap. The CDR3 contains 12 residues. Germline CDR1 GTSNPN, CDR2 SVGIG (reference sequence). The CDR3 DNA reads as TGTGCCTGGAGTGTACATCTTTACGAGCAGTACTTC. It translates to CAWSVHLYEQYF.